This T cell receptor (beta chain) was captured in a study of cytomegalovirus exposure and HLA in healthy donors (dated by TCRdb to between 2016 and 2019). About the study as a whole: According to an earlier analysis of around 600 of the donors, about 190 million T cells yielded roughly 110 million unique TCR beta sequences and about 280 Gb of sequence data. An early release that covered about 600 HLA-typed donors contained approximately 300 gigabases of sequencing data and 70 million to 100 million unique TCR sequences. Of the 300 to 500 genotyped donors, 81% were placed in the genetic ancestry cluster associated with self-reported Caucasian donors. The study aimed to test whether cataloging public T cell receptors could reveal signatures of past pathogen exposure. Using immunosequencing, the study profiled T cell repertoires from around 670 subjects and related those repertoires to cytomegalovirus serostatus. In addition to the first cohort of several hundred subjects, a separate validation cohort of about 120 different subjects was used. To predict cytomegalovirus infection status, the study combined high-throughput TCR immunosequencing, statistical association of individual TCRs with disease status, and machine learning. In a later analysis, previously published TCR beta repertoires from roughly 710 donors were re-analyzed and high-resolution HLA genotyping was added so that TCR occurrence patterns could be studied. The later analysis used no new phenotypic data to find candidate immune exposures, relying instead on TCR beta sequences and their occurrence across donors. To decide whether each TCR beta V gene segment behaved as functional or pseudogenic, an earlier analysis of some 570 of the donors relied on high-throughput TCR beta sequencing. Donor age, sex, ethnicity and CMV serostatus were compiled alongside the repertoire data. A later genetic analysis used genome-wide SNP genotypes for about 60% of the roughly 700 donors, treating that subset as a discovery cohort. Every repertoire in the discovery cohort had been generated on one and the same sequencing platform. Class I and class II HLA loci were covered by the typing at four-digit resolution. Typing coverage differed by locus: A, B, C, DRB1 and DQB1 were typed in roughly 620-630 donors, DQA1 in roughly 500, DPA1 in over 600, and DPB1 in roughly 450. Roughly five DR-DQ haplotypes were handled as single units for association and clustering, since linkage in the cohort was strong. Among approximately 370 genotyped donors of the cohort, an average of roughly 230,000 unique TCR beta nucleotide sequences was sequenced per donor, of which about 19% were non-productive. Results and caveats for the whole study, not just this receptor: In both the original and validation cohorts, the classifier was reported to diagnose cytomegalovirus status with high specificity and sensitivity. A cluster of highly shared sequence variants was judged likely to represent a technical artifact of the sequencing pipeline. The study listed 150 to 200 TCR beta chains as associated with cytomegalovirus. It was suggested by the authors that the approach could potentially be generalized to other disease states and immunological phenotypes. A later analysis found that TCR association rates varied across HLA loci, with DRB1 alleles showing the most associated TCRs and HLA-C alleles the fewest. Because some donors lacked HLA typing at each locus, the association tests relied only on the typed subset. In vitro tests confirmed that a few of the cytomegalovirus-associated TCR beta chains recognize cytomegalovirus antigens. Across donors, most TCR sequences were observed very rarely, whereas some public TCRs were present in many individuals. Linkage disequilibrium might explain the correlated functional status among segregating V segments, but an unknown experimental factor could not be ruled out. The only immune exposure information available for the cohort was CMV serostatus. In an earlier analysis of 500 to 650 of the donors, most TCR beta V segments appeared in productive rearrangements about 90% or about 30% of the time, broadly matching IMGT annotations. A later genetic analysis reported fewer N-insertions in productive TCRs among donors in an Asian-associated ancestry cluster than the approximately 670-donor mean. Roughly uniform sequencing depth across donors was assumed in presence/absence analyses, although this assumption may not hold. The 87-base-pair reads could not distinguish some IMGT-functional V segments, including TRBV6-2 and TRBV6-3, so those segments were excluded. In a later analysis, HLA-associated TCR beta chains showed more clonal expansion and lower generation probabilities than non-associated chains that were equally common. Most CMV-associated TCR beta chains appeared to be HLA-restricted in a later analysis, and the HLA associations seemed to be driven largely by CMV exposure. The cohort was sequenced for TCR beta chains only, and without alpha or paired-chain data the features that could be detected were limited. Several of the top co-occurrence clusters appeared to be linked to parvovirus B19, influenza, CMV and Epstein-Barr virus, according to a later analysis. V-gene and J-gene trimming of TCR beta chains was associated with a missense DCLRE1C variant in a later genetic analysis, and the association was replicated in an independent cohort. The earlier analysis of about 600 of the donors excluded roughly 16 rarely observed V segments, including chromosome 9 orphons, because counts were too low. Specific HLA alleles were associated with 15,000 to 20,000 TCR beta sequences at a false discovery rate of 0.05 in a later analysis. Strong co-occurrence of HLA alleles, especially DR and DQ, made assigning TCR associations to individual alleles difficult. A further reported finding was that TCR beta sequences accurately predicted the HLA-A and HLA-B alleles for most subjects in the first cohort.

With respect to this clone: Its recognized antigen is unknown. The input lacks base qualities; no much larger clone sits a single base away.

Libraries were made using the immunoSEQ multiplex PCR assay. A mixture of 60 forward primers for TCR Vbeta segments and 13 reverse primers for TCR Jbeta segments was used in the multiplex PCR. Amplification of the CDR3 region of rearranged TCR beta genes was performed with a multiplex PCR assay on genomic DNA. On the Illumina HiSeq System, the amplified TCR beta libraries were sequenced as 87-base-pair reads. Under the source paper's analysis protocol: A later analysis tallied around 87 million unique TCR beta chains across the 666 repertoires, and around 10 million of those chains were shared by two or more donors. To remove PCR and sequencing errors, raw reads were error-corrected and collapsed into unique sequences using a nearest-neighbor algorithm that merged closely related sequences. CDR3 sequences were aligned to IMGT reference sequences to assign V, D and J gene segments. For a sequence to be retained, a match of at least six nucleotides was required to both a V gene segment and a J gene segment. Rearrangements were called productive when the CDR3 lacked stop codons and stayed in frame with V and J; all others were non-productive. CDR3 was defined by IMGT convention, running from the second conserved V-encoded cysteine to the conserved J-encoded phenylalanine. Sequences without an unambiguous match to a single V gene segment were excluded from the earlier analysis of approximately 600 of the donors. In an earlier analysis of around 590 of the donors, a V segment was called functional when productive rearrangements were above 56.7%, and segregating when the standard deviation between donors exceeded 5%. A statistical classification framework was built for diagnosing cytomegalovirus status from the catalog of TCR beta chain sequences. In a later analysis, V and J genes were assigned by comparing TCR nucleotide sequences against IMGT/GENE-DB human TR gene sequences. The TCRdist pipeline was used in a later analysis to assign CDR3 sequences and most-parsimonious VDJ recombination scenarios. In a later analysis, every TCR beta chain was defined by the combination of its CDR3 amino acid sequence and its V-gene family, and reads without a unique V-gene family were dropped. A later analysis removed several hundred highly shared, low-generation-probability nucleotide sequences to deal with suspected cross-contamination and a sequencing artifact. A later analysis calculated a clonal expansion index for each public chain from normalized within-repertoire ranks of inferred template counts. Generation probabilities in a later analysis came from a VDJ recombination model fitted to out-of-frame rearrangements, and those results were checked against IGoR. Hypergeometric tests were used in a later analysis to score TCR-TCR, TCR-HLA and TCR-CMV co-occurrence, with a repertoire-size bias correction applied to the TCR pairs. In a later analysis, false discovery rates were estimated by permuting HLA or CMV assignments 20 times. A later analysis grouped co-occurring TCRs with DBSCAN, adding TCRdist sequence similarity when clustering within HLA-allele-positive subsets. For co-occurrence clustering, repertoires with fewer than 30,000 or more than 120,000 public chains were excluded, along with five repertoires with anomalous nucleotide sharing. Held by TCRdb, this immuneACCESS table contains in-frame sequences only and omits some clones. Under half of the omission traces to an unresolved V gene where checked; the cause of the rest is unknown. For V, J and clone size, that table is used; D and trimming come from the DNA. Counted in this sample were 100,000 or so clones; around 75% of them appeared once. About 4.5% of the sample goes to the ten largest clones.

The germline V gene (reference sequence) specifies SGHAT as CDR1 and FQDESV as CDR2. The cysteine opens and the phenylalanine closes a CDR3 of 14 amino acids. CDR3 DNA only is kept here, 42 bases in frame from base 1. V is reduced by 1 base and J by 8 bases, leaving a spacing of 14 bases between them. In total, fewer than 750 healthy bone marrow donors made up the cohort. All cohort members were sampled while nominally healthy, although unrecorded immune exposures were likely present. The donor was CMV seropositive and was included in the group of some 290 seropositive cohort members. Each donor provided a peripheral blood sample, and peripheral blood mononuclear cells were used for TCR beta sequencing. The Qiagen DNeasy Blood Extraction Kit was used to extract genomic DNA from the blood cell samples.

The chain was built from TRBV11-1 and TRBJ1-1; the D gene remains uncertain. This sequence originates from a young woman in good health and CMV-seropositive. What was sequenced was PBMCs. The bases are TGTGCCAGCAGCTTAGTGGACGGAGAGGGCGAAGCTTTCTTT. Its translation is CASSLVDGEGEAFF.